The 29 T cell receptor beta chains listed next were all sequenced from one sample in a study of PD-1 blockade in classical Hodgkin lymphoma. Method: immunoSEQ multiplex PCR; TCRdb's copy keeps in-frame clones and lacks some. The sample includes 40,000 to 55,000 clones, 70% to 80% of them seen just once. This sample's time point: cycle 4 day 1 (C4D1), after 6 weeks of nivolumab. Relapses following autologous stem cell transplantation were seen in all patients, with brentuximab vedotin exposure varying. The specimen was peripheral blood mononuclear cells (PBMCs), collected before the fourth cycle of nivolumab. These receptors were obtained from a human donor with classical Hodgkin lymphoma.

CDR3 in DNA: TGTGCCAGCAGTGAAGCGCTTTGGACAGGGTTATCTGGAAACACCATATATTTT. This translates into CASSEALWTGLSGNTIYF. The rearrangement links TRBV6-1 to TRBJ1-3; 8 nucleotides agree with TRBD1. Germline-derived CDR1 and CDR2 are MNHNS and SASEGT. There are 18 residues in the CDR3. V was pared by 0 bases and J by 1 base, with 8 bases of the junction left unmatched.

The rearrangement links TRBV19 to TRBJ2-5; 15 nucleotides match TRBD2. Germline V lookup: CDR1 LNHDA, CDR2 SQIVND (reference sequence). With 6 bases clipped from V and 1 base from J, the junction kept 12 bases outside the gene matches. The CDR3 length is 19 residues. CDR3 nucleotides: TGTGCCAGTAGCTCTTCGGCCGGGACTAGCGGGGGGATCCAAGAGACCCAGTACTTC. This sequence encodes CASSSSAGTSGGIQETQYF.

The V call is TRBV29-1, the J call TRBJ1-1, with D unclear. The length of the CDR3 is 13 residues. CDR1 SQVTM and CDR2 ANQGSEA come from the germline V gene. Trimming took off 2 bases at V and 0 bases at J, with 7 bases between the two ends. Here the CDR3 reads CSVESRVNTEAFF. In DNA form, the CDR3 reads TGCAGCGTTGAATCGAGAGTGAACACTGAAGCTTTCTTT.

The chain's CDR3 is CASSELVSAGGREQYF. CDR3 bases: TGTGCCAGCAGTGAACTGGTTTCGGCGGGAGGGAGAGAGCAGTACTTC. This chain uses TRBV6-1 with TRBJ2-7; TRBD2 matches 9 bases. This CDR3 is 16 amino acids long. Trimming at V came to 2 bases and at J to 7 bases, leaving 12 bases not matched to a gene. Per germline, CDR1 MNHNS and CDR2 SASEGT.

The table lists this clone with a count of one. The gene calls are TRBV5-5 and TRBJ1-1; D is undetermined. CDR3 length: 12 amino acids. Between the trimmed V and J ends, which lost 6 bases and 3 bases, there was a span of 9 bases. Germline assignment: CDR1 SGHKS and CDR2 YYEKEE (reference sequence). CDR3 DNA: TGTGCCAGCACCGGAGGGTACACTGAAGCTTTCTTT. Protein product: CASTGGYTEAFF.

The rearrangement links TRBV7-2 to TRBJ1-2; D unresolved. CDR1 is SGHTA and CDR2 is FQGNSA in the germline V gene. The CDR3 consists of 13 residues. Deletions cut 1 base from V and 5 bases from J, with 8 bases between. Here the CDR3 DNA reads TGTGCCAGCAGCTTAGGAGGCGGATATGGCTACACCTTC. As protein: CASSLGGGYGYTF.

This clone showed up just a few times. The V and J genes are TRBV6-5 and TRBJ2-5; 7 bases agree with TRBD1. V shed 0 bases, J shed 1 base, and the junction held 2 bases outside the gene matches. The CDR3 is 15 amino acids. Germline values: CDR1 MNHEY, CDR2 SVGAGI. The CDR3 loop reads CASSYSGTVQETQYF. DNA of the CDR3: TGTGCCAGCAGTTACTCCGGGACAGTCCAAGAGACCCAGTACTTC.

This CDR3 reads CASSLAGFGETQYF. The CDR3 DNA sequence: TGTGCCAGCAGCTTAGCTGGATTTGGGGAGACCCAGTACTTC. The chain recombines TRBV7-6 with TRBJ2-5; no firm D call. Trimming left V 0 bases short and J 5 bases short, with 10 bases between. The CDR3 consists of 14 residues. Germline V CDR1 and CDR2: SGHVS, FNYEAQ.

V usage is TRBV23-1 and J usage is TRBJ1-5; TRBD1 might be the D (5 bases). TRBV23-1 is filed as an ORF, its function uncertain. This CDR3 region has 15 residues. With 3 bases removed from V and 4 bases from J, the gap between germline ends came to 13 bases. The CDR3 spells CASSQFAGGNQPQHF. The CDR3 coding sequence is TGCGCCAGCAGTCAGTTCGCCGGGGGAAATCAGCCCCAGCATTTT.

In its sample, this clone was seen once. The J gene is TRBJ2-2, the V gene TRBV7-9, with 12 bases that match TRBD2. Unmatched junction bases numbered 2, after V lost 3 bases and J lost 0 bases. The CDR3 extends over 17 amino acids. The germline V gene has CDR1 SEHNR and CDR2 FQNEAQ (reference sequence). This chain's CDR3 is CASSLGTSGSNTGELFF. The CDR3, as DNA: TGTGCCAGCAGCTTGGGGACTAGCGGGTCGAACACCGGGGAGCTGTTTTTT. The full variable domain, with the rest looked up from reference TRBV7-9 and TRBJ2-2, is DTGVSQNPRHKITKRGQNVTFRCDPISEHNRLYWYRQTLGQGPEFLTYFQNEAQLEKSRLLSDRFSAERPKGSFSTLEIQRTEQGDSAMYLCASSLGTSGSNTGELFFGEGSRLTVL.

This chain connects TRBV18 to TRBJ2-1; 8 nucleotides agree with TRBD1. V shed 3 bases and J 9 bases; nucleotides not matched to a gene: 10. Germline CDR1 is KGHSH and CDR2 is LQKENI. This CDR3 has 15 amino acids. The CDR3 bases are TGTGCCAGCTCACCGGGGACAGGCTTTTTTTCTGAGCAGTTCTTC. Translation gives CASSPGTGFFSEQFF.

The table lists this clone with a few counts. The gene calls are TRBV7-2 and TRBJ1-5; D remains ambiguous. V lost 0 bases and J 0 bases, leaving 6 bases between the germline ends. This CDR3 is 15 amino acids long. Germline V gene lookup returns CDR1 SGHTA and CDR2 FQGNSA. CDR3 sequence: CASSLASYSNQPQHF. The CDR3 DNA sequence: TGTGCCAGCAGCTTAGCTTCTTATAGCAATCAGCCCCAGCATTTT.

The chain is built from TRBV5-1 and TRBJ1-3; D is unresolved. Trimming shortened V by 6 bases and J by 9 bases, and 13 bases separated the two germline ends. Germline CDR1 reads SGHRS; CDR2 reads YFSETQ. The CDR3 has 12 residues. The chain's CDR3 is CASTGEEGTIYF. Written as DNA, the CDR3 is TGCGCCAGCACCGGGGAAGAAGGCACCATATATTTT.

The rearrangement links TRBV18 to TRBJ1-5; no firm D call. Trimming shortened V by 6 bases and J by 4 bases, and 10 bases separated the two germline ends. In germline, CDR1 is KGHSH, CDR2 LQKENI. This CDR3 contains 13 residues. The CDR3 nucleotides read TGTGCCAGCTCCACGGGCGGGAATCAGCCCCAGCATTTT. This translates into CASSTGGNQPQHF.

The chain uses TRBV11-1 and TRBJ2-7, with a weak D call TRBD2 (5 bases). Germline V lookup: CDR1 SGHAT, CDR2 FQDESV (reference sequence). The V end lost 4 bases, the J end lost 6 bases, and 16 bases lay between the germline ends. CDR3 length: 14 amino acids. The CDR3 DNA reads TGTGCCAGCAGCTCTACAACCGTAGCGCTCGAGCAGTACTTC. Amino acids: CASSSTTVALEQYF.

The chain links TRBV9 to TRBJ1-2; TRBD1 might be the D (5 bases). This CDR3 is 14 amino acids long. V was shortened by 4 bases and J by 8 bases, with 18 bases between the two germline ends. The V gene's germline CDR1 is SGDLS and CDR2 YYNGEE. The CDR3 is CASSPRGEGHGYTF. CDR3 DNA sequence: TGTGCCAGCAGCCCGAGAGGGGAAGGGCACGGCTACACCTTC. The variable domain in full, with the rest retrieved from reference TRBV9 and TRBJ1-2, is DSGVTQTPKHLITATGQRVTLRCSPRSGDLSVYWYQQSLDQGLQFLIQYYNGEERAKGNILERFSAQQFPDLHSELNLSSLELGDSALYFCASSPRGEGHGYTFGSGTRLTVV.

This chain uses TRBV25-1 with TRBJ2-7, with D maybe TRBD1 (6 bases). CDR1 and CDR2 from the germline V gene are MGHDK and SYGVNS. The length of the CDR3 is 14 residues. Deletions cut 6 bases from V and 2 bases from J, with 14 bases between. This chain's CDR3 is CASSLRTDPYEQYF. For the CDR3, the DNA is TGTGCCAGCAGCCTAAGGACAGACCCCTACGAGCAGTACTTC.

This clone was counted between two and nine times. In nucleotides, the CDR3 is TGTGCCAGTAGTATTCAGGGTATCGGCGAGCAGTTCTTC. This translates into CASSIQGIGEQFF. V is TRBV19 and J is TRBJ2-1; a weak D match, TRBD1 (5 bases). Germline values: CDR1 LNHDA, CDR2 SQIVND (reference sequence). The ends were cut back, 3 bases at V and 10 bases at J, with 13 bases in the middle. This CDR3 spans 13 amino acids.

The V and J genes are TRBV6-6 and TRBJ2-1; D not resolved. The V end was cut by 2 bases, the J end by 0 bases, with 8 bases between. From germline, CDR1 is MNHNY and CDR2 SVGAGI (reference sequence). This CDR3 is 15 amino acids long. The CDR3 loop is CASSYPTTSYNEQFF. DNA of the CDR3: TGTGCCAGCAGTTACCCAACTACCTCCTACAATGAGCAGTTCTTC.

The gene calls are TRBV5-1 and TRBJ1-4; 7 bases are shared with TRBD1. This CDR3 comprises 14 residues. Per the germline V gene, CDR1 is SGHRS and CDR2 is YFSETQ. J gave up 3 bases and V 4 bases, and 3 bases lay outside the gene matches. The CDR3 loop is CASSVGQPNEKLFF. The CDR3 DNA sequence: TGCGCCAGCAGCGTGGGACAGCCTAATGAAAAACTGTTTTTT.

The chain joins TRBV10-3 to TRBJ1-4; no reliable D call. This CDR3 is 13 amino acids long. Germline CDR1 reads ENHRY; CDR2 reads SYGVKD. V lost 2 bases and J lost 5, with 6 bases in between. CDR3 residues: CAISEKQNEKLFF. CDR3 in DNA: TGTGCCATCAGTGAGAAACAGAATGAAAAACTGTTTTTT.

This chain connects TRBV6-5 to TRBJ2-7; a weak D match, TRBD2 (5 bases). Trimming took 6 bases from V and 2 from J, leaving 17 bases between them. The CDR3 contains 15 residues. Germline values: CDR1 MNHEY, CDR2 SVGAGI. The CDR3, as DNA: TGTGCCAGCAGCGAAAGTTGGACTTCACCCTACGAGCAGTACTTC. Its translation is CASSESWTSPYEQYF.

CDR3 coding DNA: TGTGCCAGCTCACCAGGCGCCAGGGCCTTATCCTACGAGCAGTACTTC. This gives the protein CASSPGARALSYEQYF. V usage is TRBV18 and J usage is TRBJ2-5, with D possibly being TRBD1 (5 bases). TRBJ2-7 matches the DNA end more closely, so the J call is doubtful. The CDR3 runs to 16 residues. Germline CDR1 KGHSH, CDR2 LQKENI.

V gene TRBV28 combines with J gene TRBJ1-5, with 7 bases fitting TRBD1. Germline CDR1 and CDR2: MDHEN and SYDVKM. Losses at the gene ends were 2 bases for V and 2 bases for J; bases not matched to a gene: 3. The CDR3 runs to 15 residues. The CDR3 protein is CASSLMGTGNQPQHF. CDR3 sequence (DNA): TGTGCCAGCAGTTTAATGGGGACAGGCAATCAGCCCCAGCATTTT.

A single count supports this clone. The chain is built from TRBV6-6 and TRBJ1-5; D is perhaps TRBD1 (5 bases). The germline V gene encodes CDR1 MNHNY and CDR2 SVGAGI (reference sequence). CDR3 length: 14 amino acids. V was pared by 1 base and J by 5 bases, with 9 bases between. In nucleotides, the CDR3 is TGTGCCAGCAGTTACTGGGACCGCGATCAGCCCCAGCATTTT. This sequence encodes CASSYWDRDQPQHF.

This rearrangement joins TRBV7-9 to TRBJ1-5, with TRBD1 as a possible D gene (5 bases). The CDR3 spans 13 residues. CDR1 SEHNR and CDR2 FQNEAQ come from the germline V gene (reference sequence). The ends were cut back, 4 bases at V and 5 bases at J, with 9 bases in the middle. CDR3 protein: CASSSSGDQPQHF. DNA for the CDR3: TGTGCCAGCAGCTCCTCGGGGGATCAGCCCCAGCATTTT. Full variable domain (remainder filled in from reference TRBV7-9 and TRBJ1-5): DTGVSQNPRHKITKRGQNVTFRCDPISEHNRLYWYRQTLGQGPEFLTYFQNEAQLEKSRLLSDRFSAERPKGSFSTLEIQRTEQGDSAMYLCASSSSGDQPQHFGDGTRLSIL.

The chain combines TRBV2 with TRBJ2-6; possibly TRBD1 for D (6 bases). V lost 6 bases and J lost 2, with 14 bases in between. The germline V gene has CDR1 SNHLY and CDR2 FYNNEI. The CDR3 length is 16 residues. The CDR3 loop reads CASRWTVGAGANVLTF. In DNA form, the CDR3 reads TGTGCCAGCAGATGGACAGTGGGCGCTGGGGCCAACGTCCTGACTTTC.

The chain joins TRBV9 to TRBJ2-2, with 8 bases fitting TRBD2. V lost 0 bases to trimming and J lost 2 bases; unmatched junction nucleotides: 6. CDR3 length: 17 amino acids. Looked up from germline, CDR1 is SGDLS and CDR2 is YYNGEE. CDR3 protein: CASSVARSGSNTGELFF. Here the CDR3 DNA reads TGTGCCAGCAGCGTAGCTCGCAGCGGGAGCAACACCGGGGAGCTGTTTTTT.

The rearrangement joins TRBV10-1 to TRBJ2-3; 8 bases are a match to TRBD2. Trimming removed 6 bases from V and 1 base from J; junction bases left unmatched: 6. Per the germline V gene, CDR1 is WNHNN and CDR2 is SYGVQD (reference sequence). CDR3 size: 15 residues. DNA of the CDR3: TGCGCCAGCAGCCGTAGCGGGACCCGCACAGATACGCAGTATTTT. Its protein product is CASSRSGTRTDTQYF.